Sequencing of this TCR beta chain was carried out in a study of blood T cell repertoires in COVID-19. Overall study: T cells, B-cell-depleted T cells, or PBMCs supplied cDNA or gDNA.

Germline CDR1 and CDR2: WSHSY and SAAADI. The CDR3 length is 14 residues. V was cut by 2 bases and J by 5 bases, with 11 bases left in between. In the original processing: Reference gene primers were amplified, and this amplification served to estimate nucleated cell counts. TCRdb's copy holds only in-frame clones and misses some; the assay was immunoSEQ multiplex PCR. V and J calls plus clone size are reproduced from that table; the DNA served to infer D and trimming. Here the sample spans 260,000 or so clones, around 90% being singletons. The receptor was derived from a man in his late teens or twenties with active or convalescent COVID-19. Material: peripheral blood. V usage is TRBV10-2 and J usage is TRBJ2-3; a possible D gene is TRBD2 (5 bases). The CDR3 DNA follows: TGCGCCAGCAGTGAGCCTTTGGAGGTAGATACGCAGTATTTT. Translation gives CASSEPLEVDTQYF.